The clone carrying this T cell receptor beta chain has only a few counts. TCRdb fed the RACE reads into MiXCR, producing one record per CDR3 protein. The profile shows about 98,000 distinct CDR3 sequences, roughly a tenth of them singletons. The sample originates from a study of human T cells and chemical hapten exposure. Overall study context: TCR yields per sample varied, mainly owing to small pooled library volume differences.

V trimming: 6 bases; J trimming: 4 bases; junction bases outside the gene matches: 3. Germline V lookup: CDR1 MNHEY, CDR2 SMNVEV (reference sequence). This CDR3 region has 14 residues. Noted time point: pre-sensitization, week 0. The treatment: therapeutic diphenylcyclopropenone sensitization with weekly scalp DPC. The rearrangement uses TRBV27 and TRBJ2-5; 12 nucleotides line up with TRBD1. Here the sequenced sample was whole blood, taken in connection with sensitization to the hapten diphenylcyclopropenone (DPC). This receptor was taken from an older woman with alopecia areata. Some clones in this sample may be carry-over from other donors' samples. This CDR3 is CASRRDRGRETQYF. In nucleotides, the CDR3 is TGTGCCAGCAGGAGGGACAGGGGGCGAGAGACCCAGTACTTC.